Presented here are 12 T cell receptor beta chains from one specimen sequenced in a study of T cells after yellow fever vaccination. TCRdb called the 5' RACE reads again in MiXCR, with one record for every CDR3 protein. Of 150,000 to 200,000 distinct CDR3 sequences listed, approximately 6.2% are singletons. This specimen consisted of CD4+ T cells sorted from PBMCs, obtained on the day of the first yellow fever vaccination. The receptor set was obtained from a man aged 18 to 30 who received the YFV17D yellow fever vaccine.

J is TRBJ2-5 and V is TRBV6-5; tentatively, D is TRBD2 (7 bases). V shed 9 bases and J shed 1 base, with 21 bases lying between them. CDR3 length equals 16 residues. Germline loops: CDR1 MNHEY, CDR2 SVGAGI. The CDR3 nucleotides are TGTGCCAGTAAAACGGGAAGGGGGGGAGTCCAAGAGACCCAGTACTTC. Translating gives CASKTGRGGVQETQYF.

This clonotype has only a few counts. The rearrangement links TRBV18 to TRBJ1-1; no clear D gene. This CDR3 comprises 13 residues. CDR1 and CDR2 (germline): KGHSH, LQKENI. V lost 6 bases and J lost 0, with 8 bases in between. The CDR3 region has the DNA TGTGCCAGCTCTCCGGACCTGAACACTGAAGCTTTCTTT. This translates into CASSPDLNTEAFF. Supplemented by reference TRBV18 and TRBJ1-1, the full variable domain reads NAGVMQNPRHLVRRRGQEARLRCSPMKGHSHVYWYRQLPEEGLKFMVYLQKENIIDESGMPKERFSAEFPKEGPSILRIQQVVRGDSAAYFCASSPDLNTEAFFGQGTRLTVV.

The chain has TRBV13 and TRBJ2-1; D call uncertain. Germline lookup yields CDR1 PRHDT and CDR2 FYEKMQ (reference sequence). CDR3 length: 13 amino acids. The ends were cut back, 5 bases at V and 9 bases at J, with 14 bases in the middle. CDR3 sequence reads: CASSPDLAGEQFF. CDR3 sequence (DNA): TGTGCCAGCAGCCCGGACCTGGCCGGTGAGCAGTTCTTC.

This clonotype appeared many times. The CDR3 loop reads CASSRPGQGTDTQYF. The CDR3 DNA reads as TGCGCCAGCAGTCGACCGGGACAGGGGACAGATACGCAGTATTTT. The gene calls are TRBV23-1 and TRBJ2-3, with TRBD1 identical over 10 bases. TRBV23-1 is annotated as an ORF whose role is uncertain. This CDR3 contains 15 residues. With 4 bases clipped from V and 3 bases from J, the junction kept 4 bases outside the gene matches.

This clonotype has more than one count but fewer than ten. The chain recombines TRBV4-2 with TRBJ2-3; perhaps TRBD2 as D (5 bases). V was pared by 4 bases and J by 2 bases, with 13 bases between. The CDR3 runs to 15 residues. The germline CDR1 and CDR2 sequences are LGHNA and YNFKEQ. The CDR3 is CASSREQRDTDTQYF. CDR3 sequence (DNA): TGTGCCAGCAGCCGCGAACAGAGGGACACAGATACGCAGTATTTT.

This clonotype was observed a handful of times. The V gene is TRBV7-2, the J gene TRBJ1-2, with D maybe TRBD1 (5 bases). The CDR3 is 13 amino acids. The V end lost 7 bases, the J end lost 7 bases, and 16 bases lay between the germline ends. The germline CDR1 and CDR2 sequences are SGHTA and FQGNSA. The CDR3 DNA reads TGTGCCAGCACCCCCGGGACGACCAGTGGCTACACCTTC. Its translation: CASTPGTTSGYTF.

This clonotype was picked up many times. The J gene is TRBJ2-2, the V gene TRBV25-1; weak D call: TRBD1 (6 bases). Trimming took 6 bases from V and 1 from J, leaving 15 bases between them. Germline loops: CDR1 MGHDK, CDR2 SYGVNS. This CDR3 has 16 residues. The CDR3 DNA reads TGTGCCAGCAGAAAACCGGGACACATGAACACCGGGGAGCTGTTTTTT. Its protein is CASRKPGHMNTGELFF.

This clonotype was picked up many times. The chain links TRBV7-9 to TRBJ1-1; D not resolved. This CDR3 is 13 amino acids long. Germline V gives CDR1 SEHNR, CDR2 FQNEAQ (reference sequence). The ends were cut back, 2 bases at V and 3 bases at J, with 7 bases in the middle. In DNA, the CDR3 is TGTGCCAGCAGCTTAAGGGAGGACACTGAAGCTTTCTTT. Translation: CASSLREDTEAFF.

This clonotype was detected only a few times. The rearrangement links TRBV19 to TRBJ2-1; 10 positions agree with TRBD2. CDR3 length: 15 residues. Germline-derived CDR1 and CDR2 are LNHDA and SQIVND (reference sequence). J lost 4 bases, V lost 5 bases, and 5 bases had no gene match. CDR3 protein: CASSPLLAGYNEQFF. The CDR3 nucleotides read TGTGCCAGTAGTCCCCTACTAGCGGGATACAATGAGCAGTTCTTC.

V is TRBV7-3 and J is TRBJ2-3; D perhaps matches TRBD2 (5 bases). The CDR3 totals 14 residues. Germline values: CDR1 SGHTA, CDR2 FQGTGA. The V end was cut by 6 bases, the J end by 3 bases, with 13 bases between. The CDR3 DNA follows: TGTGCCAGCAGTTTTGTGGGAGTTACAGATACGCAGTATTTT. Protein product: CASSFVGVTDTQYF. The variable domain in full, with the rest retrieved from reference TRBV7-3 and TRBJ2-3, is GAGVSQTPSNKVTEKGKYVELRCDPISGHTALYWYRQSLGQGPEFLIYFQGTGAADDSGLPNDRFFAVRPEGSVSTLKIQRTERGDSAVYLCASSFVGVTDTQYFGPGTRLTVL.

Many counts were recorded for this clonotype. The chain recombines TRBV5-6 with TRBJ2-2, with TRBD1 matching 7 bases. From germline, CDR1 is SGHDT and CDR2 YYEEEE. CDR3 length: 15 amino acids. With 4 bases clipped from V and 4 bases from J, the junction kept 7 bases outside the gene matches. The CDR3 reads CASSVEGAVTGELFF. In DNA, the CDR3 is TGTGCCAGCAGCGTCGAGGGGGCGGTCACCGGGGAGCTGTTTTTT. The full variable domain, completed using reference TRBV5-6 and TRBJ2-2, is DAGVTQSPTHLIKTRGQQVTLRCSPKSGHDTVSWYQQALGQGPQFIFQYYEEEERQRGNFPDRFSGHQFPNYSSELNVNALLLGDSALYLCASSVEGAVTGELFFGEGSRLTVL.

This clonotype was detected only a few times. V usage is TRBV4-3 and J usage is TRBJ2-1; 7 positions match TRBD2. Losses at the gene ends were 3 bases for V and 1 base for J; bases not matched to a gene: 9. The germline V gene encodes CDR1 LGHNA and CDR2 YSLEER. CDR3 length: 17 residues. CDR3 DNA sequence: TGCGCCAGCAGCCATGGATCGACTAGCAGATCCTACAATGAGCAGTTCTTC. This codes for CASSHGSTSRSYNEQFF.